This T cell receptor beta chain was obtained from a study of vaccination and CD4 T cells after COVID-19. Study information: Overlapping spike peptides of SARS-CoV-2, HCoV-NL63, HCoV-OC43 and HCoV-229E were used, and cells were stimulated with them.

Regarding treatment: roughly ten-day PBMC culture with coronavirus spike peptide pools or control peptides (ViraFEST assay). Cultured CD4+ T cells had their DNA profiled by the Oncomine TCR Beta short-read assay. TCRdb re-called the PCR reads through MiXCR, storing one row per CDR3 protein. The table has around 20,000 distinct CDR3 sequences, 67% seen once. In regard to this clonotype: Antigen: not known.

Germline V gene lookup returns CDR1 MNHEY and CDR2 SVGAGI. The CDR3 runs to 14 residues. V was cut by 2 bases and J by 0 bases, with 7 bases left in between. The chain couples TRBV6-5 to TRBJ1-2, with a weak D call TRBD1 (5 bases). This TCR came from a human donor who had recovered from COVID-19. Material for sequencing was CD4+ T cells from blood, cultured in vitro. This chain's CDR3 is CASSYGGSNYGYTF. The DNA for the CDR3 is TGTGCCAGCAGTTACGGGGGATCTAACTATGGCTACACCTTC.